Below, 21 T cell receptor beta chains from the same sample are listed, as sequenced in a study of cytomegalovirus exposure and HLA in healthy donors. The PCR employed 60 Vbeta primers together with 13 Jbeta primers. Assay: immunoSEQ multiplex PCR; the TCRdb copy retains only in-frame clones and omits some. This table holds around 170,000 clones, less than 80% found once. The sample was PBMCs. The source is a man aged 18 to 29 in good health and CMV-seronegative.

This chain links TRBV5-1 with TRBJ2-5, with 9 bases lining up with TRBD1. This CDR3 comprises 15 residues. Trimming cost V 3 bases and J 2 bases; bases outside gene matches: 5. Germline CDR1 is SGHRS and CDR2 is YFSETQ. CDR3 nucleotide sequence: TGCGCCAGCAGCTCCTACAGGGGGCGACAAGAGACCCAGTACTTC. The encoded protein is CASSSYRGRQETQYF. Full variable domain (remainder filled in from reference TRBV5-1 and TRBJ2-5): KAGVTQTPRYLIKTRGQQVTLSCSPISGHRSVSWYQQTPGQGLQFLFEYFSETQRNKGNFPGRFSGRQFSNSRSEMNVSTLELGDSALYLCASSSYRGRQETQYFGPGTRLLVL.

The V and J genes are TRBV28 and TRBJ1-5; 7 positions match TRBD1. Trimming cost V 2 bases and J 2 bases; bases outside gene matches: 3. The CDR3 length is 15 residues. The V gene's germline CDR1 is MDHEN and CDR2 SYDVKM. The CDR3 is CASSLRQGGNQPQHF. Written as DNA, the CDR3 is TGTGCCAGCAGTTTAAGACAGGGAGGCAATCAGCCCCAGCATTTT.

The chain couples TRBV5-1 to TRBJ1-1; possible D gene TRBD1, 6 bases. This CDR3 comprises 12 residues. Germline V lookup: CDR1 SGHRS, CDR2 YFSETQ. Trimming stripped 0 bases from V and 11 bases from J, with 11 bases between. The CDR3 nucleotides read TGCGCCAGCAGCTTGGAGGGACAAGGGGCTTTCTTT. Its translation: CASSLEGQGAFF.

The rearrangement joins TRBV9 to TRBJ1-3; D may be TRBD1 (6 bases). V shed 4 bases and J shed 0 bases, with 14 bases lying between them. CDR3 size: 16 residues. Germline CDR1 and CDR2: SGDLS and YYNGEE. The CDR3 region has the DNA TGTGCCAGCAGCCTCCGGACAGCTACCTCTGGAAACACCATATATTTT. This sequence encodes CASSLRTATSGNTIYF.

V gene TRBV30 combines with J gene TRBJ1-1; no firm D call. Trimming left V 2 bases short and J 0 bases short, with 13 bases between. Germline CDR1 GTSNPN, CDR2 SVGIG (reference sequence). The CDR3 totals 15 residues. Here the CDR3 reads CAWSPSRRVNTEAFF. In DNA, the CDR3 is TGTGCCTGGAGTCCTTCGAGGCGGGTGAACACTGAAGCTTTCTTT.

V is TRBV5-1 and J is TRBJ2-3, with D maybe TRBD2 (6 bases). The CDR3 totals 15 residues. Germline V gives CDR1 SGHRS, CDR2 YFSETQ. Trimming took off 6 bases at V and 0 bases at J, with 14 bases between the two ends. CDR3: CASTGGLASTDTQYF. CDR3 nucleotides: TGCGCCAGCACCGGGGGACTGGCAAGCACAGATACGCAGTATTTT.

This rearrangement joins TRBV19 to TRBJ1-5; a weak D match, TRBD1 (5 bases). There are 14 residues in the CDR3. V lost 5 bases to trimming and J lost 2 bases, with 10 bases between them. Per the germline V gene, CDR1 is LNHDA and CDR2 is SQIVND (reference sequence). CDR3 sequence (DNA): TGTGCCAGTAGTGGCACAGGCGGCAATCAGCCCCAGCATTTT. Translated: CASSGTGGNQPQHF.

This rearrangement joins TRBV2 to TRBJ1-5; 7 nucleotides agree with TRBD1. The V gene end was trimmed by 6 bases and the J gene end by 6 bases; junction bases not matched to a gene: 11. Germline V gene data show CDR1 as SNHLY and CDR2 as FYNNEI. The CDR3 is 15 amino acids. CDR3 nucleotides: TGTGCCAGCAGAACCACAGGGGCGGAACGTCAGCCCCAGCATTTT. This translates into CASRTTGAERQPQHF.

This sequence joins TRBV2 and TRBJ1-5; D unclear. Germline CDR1 and CDR2: SNHLY and FYNNEI. This CDR3 comprises 14 residues. Trimming stripped 4 bases from V and 2 bases from J, with 9 bases between. CDR3: CASSGGKGNQPQHF. The CDR3 nucleotides are TGTGCCAGCAGTGGCGGGAAGGGCAATCAGCCCCAGCATTTT. Combining the CDR3 with reference TRBV2 and TRBJ1-5 gives the whole variable domain EPEVTQTPSHQVTQMGQEVILRCVPISNHLYFYWYRQILGQKVEFLVSFYNNEISEKSEIFDDQFSVERPDGSNFTLKIRSTKLEDSAMYFCASSGGKGNQPQHFGDGTRLSIL.

The V call is TRBV13, the J call TRBJ1-2; D is unresolved. V was pared by 0 bases and J by 0 bases, with 8 bases between. Germline CDR1 and CDR2: PRHDT and FYEKMQ (reference sequence). This CDR3 region has 15 residues. CDR3 sequence: CASSLGRNSNYGYTF. The DNA of the CDR3 is TGTGCCAGCAGCTTAGGGCGGAATTCTAACTATGGCTACACCTTC.

The chain recombines TRBV19 with TRBJ1-3; D is ambiguous. V was cut by 7 bases and J by 2 bases, with 9 bases left in between. From germline, CDR1 is LNHDA and CDR2 SQIVND (reference sequence). CDR3 length: 13 residues. The CDR3 DNA reads TGTGCCAGTACGGGAACTGCTGGAAACACCATATATTTT. Protein sequence: CASTGTAGNTIYF.

This chain connects TRBV4-1 to TRBJ2-1; 13 nucleotides agree with TRBD2. Germline lookup yields CDR1 MGHRA and CDR2 YSYEKL. This CDR3 has 17 residues. The ends lost 0 bases at V and 9 bases at J; junction bases unmatched: 8. CDR3 sequence (DNA): TGCGCCAGCAGCCAAGATACGACTAGCGGGGGGAGCGGTGAGCAGTTCTTC. Translated, it gives CASSQDTTSGGSGEQFF.

The rearrangement joins TRBV5-4 to TRBJ1-2, with D perhaps matching TRBD1 (6 bases). CDR3 length equals 14 residues. From germline, CDR1 is SGHNT and CDR2 YYREEE (reference sequence). V lost 4 bases and J 6 bases, leaving 16 bases between the germline ends. Here the CDR3 reads CASSPGAGANGYTF. In nucleotides, the CDR3 is TGTGCCAGCAGCCCCGGGGCGGGGGCGAATGGCTACACCTTC.

This clone turned up a few times. The chain joins TRBV18 to TRBJ2-3; maybe TRBD2 (6 bases). The ends were cut back, 6 bases at V and 3 bases at J, with 16 bases in the middle. Germline V gene lookup returns CDR1 KGHSH and CDR2 LQKENI. The CDR3 runs to 15 residues. The CDR3 DNA is TGTGCCAGCTCCCGAGAGCGGGCGGAGACAGATACGCAGTATTTT. Its protein is CASSRERAETDTQYF.

V usage is TRBV18 and J usage is TRBJ1-2; possible D gene TRBD1, 5 bases. CDR1 and CDR2 (germline): KGHSH, LQKENI. Trimming pared 2 bases from V and 3 bases from J, leaving 7 bases between. CDR3 size: 13 residues. The CDR3 nucleotides read TGTGCCAGCTCACCAGTAGGGGACTATGGCTACACCTTC. As protein: CASSPVGDYGYTF.

J is TRBJ2-7 and V is TRBV6-5; 8 bases agree with TRBD1. Germline CDR1 is MNHEY and CDR2 is SVGAGI. The CDR3 consists of 14 residues. Trimming cost V 7 bases and J 4 bases; bases outside gene matches: 9. The CDR3 coding sequence is TGTGCCAGCAACGAAGGGACAGGCCCTTACGAGCAGTACTTC. Its translation is CASNEGTGPYEQYF.

The chain is built from TRBV5-1 and TRBJ1-1; 7 bases map to TRBD1. Trimming took 7 bases from V and 2 from J; bases not matched to a gene: 8. Germline-derived CDR1 and CDR2 are SGHRS and YFSETQ. This CDR3 comprises 14 residues. CDR3 protein: CASCKTGSNTEAFF. For the CDR3, the DNA is TGCGCCAGCTGCAAGACAGGGTCCAACACTGAAGCTTTCTTT.

On this clone: At one boundary the junction diverges from the germline segment, which might be a read error. The chain has TRBV28 and TRBJ2-7; 8 nucleotides align to TRBD1. The CDR3 covers 14 residues. Germline assignment: CDR1 MDHEN and CDR2 SYDVKM. The CDR3 DNA follows: TGTGCCAGCAGACCCGGGACAGGTATCTACGGGCAGTACTTC. This encodes CASRPGTGIYGQYF.

The chain links TRBV18 to TRBJ1-5; perhaps TRBD1 as D (6 bases). Trimming left V 6 bases short and J 11 bases short, with 17 bases between. The CDR3 length is 13 residues. Germline loops: CDR1 KGHSH, CDR2 LQKENI. The DNA of the CDR3 is TGTGCCAGCTCCAAACAGGGAGCTAAGGCCCAGCATTTT. Amino acid sequence: CASSKQGAKAQHF.

This clone was found once. The genes are TRBV25-1 and TRBJ1-2, with D possibly matching TRBD1 (5 bases). V lost 3 bases and J 7 bases, leaving 18 bases between the germline ends. The germline CDR1 and CDR2 sequences are MGHDK and SYGVNS. The CDR3 sequence is 15 residues long. The CDR3 DNA reads as TGTGCCAGCAGTGATCCGGCCCAAGGGGTCCGTGGCTACACCTTC. It translates to CASSDPAQGVRGYTF.

Remarks on this clone: This sample includes further DNA sequences coding for the same CDR3. The chain is built from TRBV19 and TRBJ2-7, with 7 bases aligning to TRBD1. Germline V CDR1 and CDR2: LNHDA, SQIVND (reference sequence). Trimming removed 5 bases from V and 4 bases from J; junction bases left unmatched: 11. The CDR3 is 15 amino acids. This CDR3 reads CASSPRGDSSYEQYF. The DNA of the CDR3 is TGTGCCAGTAGTCCTCGAGGGGACAGCTCTTACGAGCAGTACTTC. The variable domain in full, completed from reference TRBV19 and TRBJ2-7, reads DGGITQSPKYLFRKEGQNVTLSCEQNLNHDAMYWYRQDPGQGLRLIYYSQIVNDFQKGDIAEGYSVSREKKESFPLTVTSAQKNPTAFYLCASSPRGDSSYEQYFGPGTRLTVT.